This T cell receptor beta chain was identified in a study of naive CD8 T cells in extremely preterm neonates. Study-wide results and caveats: Preterm infants showed shorter CDR3s, fewer N additions and less trimming than older groups.

The germline V gene has CDR1 MGHRA and CDR2 YSYEKL. Deletions cut 1 base from V and 4 bases from J, with 11 bases between. The CDR3 loop spans 15 amino acids. With regard to this clone: Its target is not known.

The table came from immunoSEQ multiplex PCR; TCRdb's copy has only in-frame clones and leaves some out. The sample gives about 7,900 clones, just over 95% of which show up once; under 3% is in the top ten. The sequence was collected from a human donor in good health. The gene calls are TRBV4-1 and TRBJ2-1, with D possibly matching TRBD2 (5 bases). Material: naive CD8+ T cells from blood. CDR3: CASSQAEDRYNEQFF. DNA for the CDR3: TGCGCCAGCAGCCAAGCGGAGGATCGATACAATGAGCAGTTCTTC.